This TCR beta chain was profiled in a study of T-cell reconstitution after alpha-beta-depleted transplantation in children. Study-wide results and limits: Surviving thymic progenitors and recipient T cells were the source of high TCRbeta diversity at day 60 in some patients. After one year, T-cell counts and TCRbeta diversity mostly came from new T cells.

Preparation of the TCRbeta library used unique molecular identifiers. TCRdb reprocessed the PCR reads with MiXCR, giving one entry per CDR3 protein. The sample includes around 960,000 distinct CDR3 sequences, about 26% of them seen just once. A word on this clonotype: What it binds is not known. At one end the junction does not follow the germline gene, possibly because of a read error.

CDR3 length: 14 residues. CDR1 and CDR2 from the germline V gene are SEHNR and FQNEAQ (reference sequence). This receptor was identified in a boy under two years old who had a stem cell transplant for SCID, so the T cells may come from the graft donor. This chain uses TRBV7-9 with TRBJ2-7; maybe TRBD1 (6 bases). The material was PBMCs, mostly from graft donor cells, obtained 360 days after TCRalphabeta/CD19-depleted stem cell transplant. In DNA, the CDR3 is TGTGCCAGCAGCTTAAACAGGGCCTTCTACGATCAGTACTTC. Residues: CASSLNRAFYDQYF.